This entry lists 10 T cell receptor beta chains sequenced from one sample in a study of tumor-infiltrating lymphocytes in primary liver carcinoma. Production of TCR beta cDNA used around 460 ng total RNA together with a constant-region primer. Libraries covering TCR beta were generated through three nested multiplex PCR rounds (using a slightly modified ARM-PCR). For about 11 cycles apiece, the opening two PCR rounds ran with TRBV1-TRBV30 forward primers and a C-beta reverse primer. Via MiXCR, TCRdb re-called the multiplex PCR reads, giving one row per CDR3 protein. The sample consists of 90,000 to 150,000 distinct CDR3 sequences, approximately 68% of them appearing once. From about 19-30 mg of unsorted bulk tissue, DNA and RNA were co-extracted together. Sequenced sample: tumor-adjacent normal liver tissue. These receptors were taken from a woman aged 55 to 70 with primary liver carcinoma and hepatitis B virus infection.

A note on this clonotype: Just one base apart from a much larger clone, this may be a read error. The V call is TRBV5-1, the J call TRBJ1-4; a weak D match, TRBD1 (6 bases). Germline CDR1 is SGHRS and CDR2 is YFSETQ. The length of the CDR3 is 15 residues. Trimming took 4 bases from V and 8 from J, leaving 18 bases between them. In DNA form, the CDR3 reads TGCGCCAGCAGCCTCAGGGGAATCCGGAGCGAAAAACTGTTTTTT. Protein product: CASSLRGIRSEKLFF.

The CDR3 DNA sequence: TGTGCCAGCAGTCCAACCCCGGGGGATCGTACGTCAAAGTCCTACGAGCAGTACTTC. Residues: CASSPTPGDRTSKSYEQYF. The J gene is TRBJ2-7, the V gene TRBV28, with a possible D match to TRBD2 (6 bases). V gave up 5 bases and J gave up 1 base, with 27 bases separating them. The germline CDR1 and CDR2 sequences are MDHEN and SYDVKM. The CDR3 contains 19 residues.

The chain employs TRBV20-1 and TRBJ2-7, with 8 bases fitting TRBD1. Trimming at V came to 7 bases and at J to 3 bases, leaving 8 bases not matched to a gene. Germline V gene data show CDR1 as DFQATT and CDR2 as SNEGSKA (reference sequence). The CDR3 extends over 13 amino acids. CDR3 sequence (DNA): TGCAGTGTCAGACAGGGGACCTACTACGAGCAGTACTTC. Protein: CSVRQGTYYEQYF.

This sequence joins TRBV7-9 and TRBJ2-7; no reliable D call. The CDR3 covers 12 residues. The germline V gene has CDR1 SEHNR and CDR2 FQNEAQ (reference sequence). Trimming stripped 3 bases from V and 6 bases from J, with 9 bases between. CDR3 coding DNA: TGTGCCAGCAGCTTTTCTCCCTGCGAGCAGTACTTC. Protein product: CASSFSPCEQYF. Together with reference TRBV7-9 and TRBJ2-7, the CDR3 gives the full variable domain: DTGVSQNPRHKITKRGQNVTFRCDPISEHNRLYWYRQTLGQGPEFLTYFQNEAQLEKSRLLSDRFSAERPKGSFSTLEIQRTEQGDSAMYLCASSFSPCEQYFGPGTRLTVT.

The J gene is TRBJ2-7, the V gene TRBV10-1, with D perhaps matching TRBD1 (6 bases). The V end lost 10 bases, the J end lost 0 bases, and 13 bases lay between the germline ends. The length of the CDR3 is 13 residues. Germline loops: CDR1 WNHNN, CDR2 SYGVQD (reference sequence). The CDR3 coding sequence is TGCGCCAAGGAGCAGGGGAGCTCCTACGAGCAGTACTTC. Protein product: CAKEQGSSYEQYF.

Of note for this clonotype: A single base separates this from a much larger clone, so it may be a read error. The chain has TRBV6-1 and TRBJ2-2; either TRBD1 or TRBD2 may supply D (5 bases each). Trimming removed 11 bases at V and 3 bases at J, with 16 bases between. Per germline, CDR1 MNHNS and CDR2 SASEGT. This CDR3 has 14 residues. CDR3 bases: TGTGCCTGCCGGGACGGCCCGGACACCGGGGAGCTGTTTTTT. Its protein product is CACRDGPDTGELFF.

Worth noting for this clonotype: One junction end does not reproduce the germline sequence, and a read error may be involved. V is TRBV29-1 and J is TRBJ2-2, with D tentatively TRBD1 (6 bases). In germline, CDR1 is SQVTM, CDR2 ANQGSEA. This CDR3 contains 14 residues. CDR3: CSAKRRGKTGDLFF. CDR3 sequence (DNA): TGCAGTGCCAAACGAAGGGGGAAGACCGGGGATCTGTTTTTT.

This clonotype came up a few times. The V and J genes are TRBV7-9 and TRBJ1-6, with D hard to call. This CDR3 comprises 14 residues. The germline CDR1 and CDR2 sequences are SEHNR and FQNEAQ (reference sequence). Deletions cut 5 bases from V and 7 bases from J, with 12 bases between. CDR3 loop: CASSGGIQNSPLHF. CDR3 sequence (DNA): TGTGCCAGCAGCGGAGGGATACAAAATTCACCCCTCCACTTT.

About this clonotype: Its ends do not fully match the called genes, so a read error is possible. The chain carries TRBV29-1 and TRBJ2-6, with TRBD2 identical over 13 bases. This CDR3 comprises 17 residues. Germline V CDR1 and CDR2: SQVTM, ANQGSEA. The CDR3 loop reads CSVSRTSGRSGVNALTF. CDR3 nucleotide sequence: TGCAGCGTTAGCAGGACTAGCGGGAGAAGTGGGGTCAACGCCCTGACTTTC.

Note on this clonotype: A much larger clone differs by one base, so this may be a read error. The chain links TRBV5-6 to TRBJ2-2, with D perhaps matching TRBD2 (5 bases). The CDR3 extends over 15 amino acids. CDR1 and CDR2 (germline): SGHDT, YYEEEE. CDR3 protein: CASSLQWFNTGELLF. CDR3 DNA sequence: TGTGCCAGCAGCTTGCAATGGTTTAACACCGGGGAGCTGCTTTTT. The full variable domain, its missing parts supplied by reference TRBV5-6 and TRBJ2-2, is DAGVTQSPTHLIKTRGQQVTLRCSPKSGHDTVSWYQQALGQGPQFIFQYYEEEERQRGNFPDRFSGHQFPNYSSELNVNALLLGDSALYLCASSLQWFNTGELLFGEGSRLTVL.